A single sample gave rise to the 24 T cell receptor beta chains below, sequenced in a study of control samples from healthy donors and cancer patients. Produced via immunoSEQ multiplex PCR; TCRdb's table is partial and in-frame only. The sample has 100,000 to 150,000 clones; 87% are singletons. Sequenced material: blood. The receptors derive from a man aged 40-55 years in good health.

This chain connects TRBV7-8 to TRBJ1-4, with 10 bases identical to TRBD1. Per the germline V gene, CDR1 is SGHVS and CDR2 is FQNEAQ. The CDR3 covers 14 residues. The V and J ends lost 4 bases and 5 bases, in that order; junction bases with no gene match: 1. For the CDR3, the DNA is TGTGCCAGCAGCTGGGGACAGGGGAATGAAAAACTGTTTTTT. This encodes CASSWGQGNEKLFF.

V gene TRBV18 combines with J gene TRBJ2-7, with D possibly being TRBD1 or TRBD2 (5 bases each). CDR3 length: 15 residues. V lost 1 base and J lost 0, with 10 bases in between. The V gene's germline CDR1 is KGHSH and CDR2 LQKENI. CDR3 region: CASSPLWGSSYEQYF. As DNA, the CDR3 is TGTGCCAGCTCACCACTCTGGGGGAGCTCCTACGAGCAGTACTTC.

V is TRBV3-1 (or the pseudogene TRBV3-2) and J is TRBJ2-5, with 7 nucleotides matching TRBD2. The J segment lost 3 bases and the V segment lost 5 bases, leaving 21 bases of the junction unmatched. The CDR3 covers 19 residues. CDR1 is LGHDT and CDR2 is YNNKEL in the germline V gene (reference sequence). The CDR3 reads CASSITGGSLGRSEETQYF. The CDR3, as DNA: TGTGCCAGCAGCATAACGGGAGGCAGCCTAGGAAGATCCGAAGAGACCCAGTACTTC.

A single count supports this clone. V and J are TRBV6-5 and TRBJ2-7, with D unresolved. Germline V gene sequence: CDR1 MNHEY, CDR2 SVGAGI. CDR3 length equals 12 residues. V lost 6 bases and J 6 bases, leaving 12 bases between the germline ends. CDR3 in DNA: TGTGCCAGCAGCCTATTGGTACGCGAGCAGTACTTC. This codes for CASSLLVREQYF.

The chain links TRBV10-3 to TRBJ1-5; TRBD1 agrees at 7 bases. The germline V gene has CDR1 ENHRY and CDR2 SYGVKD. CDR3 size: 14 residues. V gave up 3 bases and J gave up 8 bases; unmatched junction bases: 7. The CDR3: CAISERSDREPQHF. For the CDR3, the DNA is TGTGCCATCAGTGAAAGGAGCGACAGGGAGCCCCAGCATTTT.

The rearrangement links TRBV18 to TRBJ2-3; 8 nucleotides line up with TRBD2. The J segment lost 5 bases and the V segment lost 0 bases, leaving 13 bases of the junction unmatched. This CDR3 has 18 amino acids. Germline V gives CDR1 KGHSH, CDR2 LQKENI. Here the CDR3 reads CASSPPARQRGNGDTQYF. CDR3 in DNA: TGTGCCAGCTCACCACCGGCCCGACAGCGGGGGAATGGAGATACGCAGTATTTT.

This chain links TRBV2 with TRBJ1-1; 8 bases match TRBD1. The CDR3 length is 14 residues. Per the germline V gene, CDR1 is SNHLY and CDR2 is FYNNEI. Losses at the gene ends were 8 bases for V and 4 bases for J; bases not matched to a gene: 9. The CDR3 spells CASVGRGRFTEAFF. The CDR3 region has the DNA TGTGCCAGCGTCGGCAGGGGGCGTTTCACTGAAGCTTTCTTT.

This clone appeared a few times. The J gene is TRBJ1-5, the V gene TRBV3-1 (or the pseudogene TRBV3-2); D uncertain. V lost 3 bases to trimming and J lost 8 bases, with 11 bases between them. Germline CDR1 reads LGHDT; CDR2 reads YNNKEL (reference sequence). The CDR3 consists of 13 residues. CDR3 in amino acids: CASSHPSGEPQHF. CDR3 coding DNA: TGTGCCAGCAGCCACCCATCAGGTGAGCCCCAGCATTTT.

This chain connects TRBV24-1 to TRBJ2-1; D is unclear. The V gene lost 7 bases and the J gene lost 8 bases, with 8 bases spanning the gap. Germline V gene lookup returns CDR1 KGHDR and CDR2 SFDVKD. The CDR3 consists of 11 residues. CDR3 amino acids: CATSERDEQFF. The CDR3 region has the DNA TGTGCCACCAGCGAAAGGGATGAGCAGTTCTTC.

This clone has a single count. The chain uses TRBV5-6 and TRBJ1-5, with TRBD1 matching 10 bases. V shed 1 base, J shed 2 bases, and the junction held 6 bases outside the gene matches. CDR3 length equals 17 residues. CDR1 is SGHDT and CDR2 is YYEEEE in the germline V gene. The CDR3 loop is CASSLYDRGRGNQPQHF. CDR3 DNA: TGTGCCAGCAGCTTGTATGACAGGGGGCGGGGCAATCAGCCCCAGCATTTT.

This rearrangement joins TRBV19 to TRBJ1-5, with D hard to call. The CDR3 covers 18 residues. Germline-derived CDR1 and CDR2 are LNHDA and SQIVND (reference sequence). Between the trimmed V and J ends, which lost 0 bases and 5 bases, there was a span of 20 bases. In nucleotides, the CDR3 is TGTGCCAGTAGTATAGATCGGCGGTTCTGGTCCGACGATCAGCCCCAGCATTTT. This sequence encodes CASSIDRRFWSDDQPQHF. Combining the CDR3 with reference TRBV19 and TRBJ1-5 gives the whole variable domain DGGITQSPKYLFRKEGQNVTLSCEQNLNHDAMYWYRQDPGQGLRLIYYSQIVNDFQKGDIAEGYSVSREKKESFPLTVTSAQKNPTAFYLCASSIDRRFWSDDQPQHFGDGTRLSIL.

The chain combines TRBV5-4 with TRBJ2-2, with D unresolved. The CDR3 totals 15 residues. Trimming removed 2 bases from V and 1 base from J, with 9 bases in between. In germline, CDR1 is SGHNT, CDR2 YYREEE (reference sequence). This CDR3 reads CASSFNTMNTGELFF. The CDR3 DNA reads TGTGCCAGCAGCTTTAACACGATGAACACCGGGGAGCTGTTTTTT. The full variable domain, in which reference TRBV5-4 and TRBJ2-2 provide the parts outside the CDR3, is ETGVTQSPTHLIKTRGQQVTLRCSSQSGHNTVSWYQQALGQGPQFIFQYYREEENGRGNFPPRFSGLQFPNYSSELNVNALELDDSALYLCASSFNTMNTGELFFGEGSRLTVL.

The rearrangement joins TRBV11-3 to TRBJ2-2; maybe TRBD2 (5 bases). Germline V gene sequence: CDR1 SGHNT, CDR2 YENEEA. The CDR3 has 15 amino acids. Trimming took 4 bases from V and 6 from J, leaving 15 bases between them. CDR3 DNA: TGTGCCAGCAGCTACTGGCCTGTCGGGGCCGGGGAGCTGTTTTTT. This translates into CASSYWPVGAGELFF.

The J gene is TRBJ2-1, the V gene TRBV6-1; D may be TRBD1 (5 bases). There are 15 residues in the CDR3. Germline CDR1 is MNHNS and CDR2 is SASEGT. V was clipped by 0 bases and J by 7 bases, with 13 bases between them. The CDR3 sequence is CASSEAPGHLNEQFF. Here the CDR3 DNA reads TGTGCCAGCAGTGAAGCACCCGGACACCTTAATGAGCAGTTCTTC.

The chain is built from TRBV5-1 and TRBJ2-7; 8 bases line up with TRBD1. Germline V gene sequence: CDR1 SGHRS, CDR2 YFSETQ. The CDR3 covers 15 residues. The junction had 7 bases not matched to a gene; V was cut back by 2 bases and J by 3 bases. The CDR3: CASSFLRTGLYEQYF. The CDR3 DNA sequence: TGCGCCAGCAGCTTTCTGCGGACAGGGCTCTACGAGCAGTACTTC.

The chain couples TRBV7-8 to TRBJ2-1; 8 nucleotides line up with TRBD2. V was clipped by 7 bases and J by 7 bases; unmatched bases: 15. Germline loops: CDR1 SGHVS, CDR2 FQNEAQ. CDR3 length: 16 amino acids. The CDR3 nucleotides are TGTGCCAGCACCGCCGGGGGGGCCATTAGGTTGAATGAGCAGTTCTTC. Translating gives CASTAGGAIRLNEQFF.

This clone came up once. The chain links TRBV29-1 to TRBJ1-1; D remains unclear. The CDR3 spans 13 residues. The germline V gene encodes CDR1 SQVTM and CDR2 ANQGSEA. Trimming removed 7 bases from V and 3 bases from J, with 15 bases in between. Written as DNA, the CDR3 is TGCAGCGCCGAACCCAGAATTGACACTGAAGCTTTCTTT. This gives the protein CSAEPRIDTEAFF.

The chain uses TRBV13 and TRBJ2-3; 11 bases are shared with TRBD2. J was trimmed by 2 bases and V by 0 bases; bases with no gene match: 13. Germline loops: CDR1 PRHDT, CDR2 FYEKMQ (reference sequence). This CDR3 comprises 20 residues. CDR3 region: CASSLGGHFTSGGPTDTQYF. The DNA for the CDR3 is TGTGCCAGCAGCTTAGGGGGACATTTTACTAGCGGGGGTCCCACAGATACGCAGTATTTT.

The CDR3 protein is CASSSGLVNTGELFF. For the CDR3, the DNA is TGTGCCAGCAGCTCGGGACTAGTGAACACCGGGGAGCTGTTTTTT. V and J are TRBV5-6 and TRBJ2-2; TRBD2 agrees at 8 bases. Losses at the gene ends were 3 bases for V and 1 base for J; bases not matched to a gene: 2. The length of the CDR3 is 15 residues. Germline V lookup: CDR1 SGHDT, CDR2 YYEEEE.

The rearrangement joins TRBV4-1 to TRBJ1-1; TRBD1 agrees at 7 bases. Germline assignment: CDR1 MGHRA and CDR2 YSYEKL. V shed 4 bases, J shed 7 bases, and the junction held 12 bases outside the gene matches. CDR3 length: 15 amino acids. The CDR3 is CASSPPFGQDIEAFF. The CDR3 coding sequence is TGCGCCAGCAGCCCCCCTTTCGGACAGGACATTGAAGCTTTCTTT.

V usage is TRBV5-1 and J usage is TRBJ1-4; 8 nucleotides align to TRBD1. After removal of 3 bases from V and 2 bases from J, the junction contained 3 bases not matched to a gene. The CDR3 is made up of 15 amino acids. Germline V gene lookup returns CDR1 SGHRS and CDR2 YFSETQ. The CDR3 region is CASSSTGVTNEKLFF. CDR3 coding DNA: TGCGCCAGCAGCTCGACAGGGGTCACTAATGAAAAACTGTTTTTT.

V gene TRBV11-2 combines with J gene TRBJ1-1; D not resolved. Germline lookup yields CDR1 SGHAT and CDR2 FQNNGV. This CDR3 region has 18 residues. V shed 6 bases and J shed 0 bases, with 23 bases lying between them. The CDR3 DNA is TGTGCCAGCAGTTTATTCGGGCCCCGAGGGTCAATGAACACTGAAGCTTTCTTT. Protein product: CASSLFGPRGSMNTEAFF.

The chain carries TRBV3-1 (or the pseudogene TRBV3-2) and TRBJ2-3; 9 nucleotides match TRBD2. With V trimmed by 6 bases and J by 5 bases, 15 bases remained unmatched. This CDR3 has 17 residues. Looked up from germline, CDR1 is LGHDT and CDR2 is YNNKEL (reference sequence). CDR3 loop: CASSLSTRGGRGDTQYF. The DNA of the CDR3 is TGTGCCAGCAGTCTCTCGACGCGGGGGGGGCGTGGAGATACGCAGTATTTT.

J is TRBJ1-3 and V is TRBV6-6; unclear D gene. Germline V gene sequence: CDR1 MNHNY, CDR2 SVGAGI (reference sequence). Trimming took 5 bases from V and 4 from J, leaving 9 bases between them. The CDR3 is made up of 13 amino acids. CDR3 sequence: CASSGGPGNTIYF. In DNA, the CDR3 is TGTGCCAGCAGTGGAGGGCCGGGAAACACCATATATTTT.